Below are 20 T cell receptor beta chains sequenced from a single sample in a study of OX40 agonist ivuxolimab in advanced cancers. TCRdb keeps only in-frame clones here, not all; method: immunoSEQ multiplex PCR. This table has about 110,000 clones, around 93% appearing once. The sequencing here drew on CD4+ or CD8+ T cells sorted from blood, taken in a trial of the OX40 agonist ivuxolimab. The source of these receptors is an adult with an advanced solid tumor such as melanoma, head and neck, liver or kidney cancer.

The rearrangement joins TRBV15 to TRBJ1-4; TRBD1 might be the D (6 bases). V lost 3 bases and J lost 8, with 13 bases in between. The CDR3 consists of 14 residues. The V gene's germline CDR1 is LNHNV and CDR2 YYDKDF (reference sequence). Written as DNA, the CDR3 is TGTGCCACCAGCAGTCCTCGACAGGAGGAAAAACTGTTTTTT. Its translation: CATSSPRQEEKLFF.

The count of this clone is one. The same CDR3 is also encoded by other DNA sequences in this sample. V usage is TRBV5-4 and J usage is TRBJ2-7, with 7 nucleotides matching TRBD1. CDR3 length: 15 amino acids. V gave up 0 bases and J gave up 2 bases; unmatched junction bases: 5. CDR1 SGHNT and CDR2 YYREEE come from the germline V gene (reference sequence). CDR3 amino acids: CASSLAGQGAYEQYF. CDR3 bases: TGTGCCAGCAGCTTGGCCGGGCAGGGGGCCTACGAGCAGTACTTC.

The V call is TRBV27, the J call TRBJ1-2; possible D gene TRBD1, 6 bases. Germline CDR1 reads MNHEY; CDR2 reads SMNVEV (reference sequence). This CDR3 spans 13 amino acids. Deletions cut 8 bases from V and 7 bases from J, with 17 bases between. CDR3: CASRPPEQGGYTF. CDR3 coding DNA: TGTGCCAGCCGTCCCCCGGAACAGGGTGGCTACACCTTC.

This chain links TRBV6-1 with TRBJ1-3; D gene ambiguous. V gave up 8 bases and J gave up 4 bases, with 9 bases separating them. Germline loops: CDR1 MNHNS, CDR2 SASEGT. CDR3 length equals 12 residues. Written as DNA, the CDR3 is TGTGCCAGCTATACTGTGGGAAACACCATATATTTT. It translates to CASYTVGNTIYF.

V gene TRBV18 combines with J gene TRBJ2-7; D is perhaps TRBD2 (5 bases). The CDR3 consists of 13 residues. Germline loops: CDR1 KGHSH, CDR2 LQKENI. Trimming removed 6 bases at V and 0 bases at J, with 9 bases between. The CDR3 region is CASSSGDSYEQYF. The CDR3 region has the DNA TGTGCCAGCTCCTCCGGGGACTCCTACGAGCAGTACTTC.

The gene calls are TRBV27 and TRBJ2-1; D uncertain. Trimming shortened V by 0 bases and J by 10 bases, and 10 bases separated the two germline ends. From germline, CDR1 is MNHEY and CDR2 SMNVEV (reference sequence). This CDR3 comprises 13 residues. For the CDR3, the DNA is TGTGCCAGCAGTTTATCGTTAGTGGGGGAGCAGTTCTTC. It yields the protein CASSLSLVGEQFF.

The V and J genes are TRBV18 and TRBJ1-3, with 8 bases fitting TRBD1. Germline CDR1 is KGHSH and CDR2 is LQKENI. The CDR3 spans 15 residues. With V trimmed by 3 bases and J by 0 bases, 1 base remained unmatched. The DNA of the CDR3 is TGTGCCAGCTCACCGGGGACAGGCTCTGGAAACACCATATATTTT. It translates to CASSPGTGSGNTIYF.

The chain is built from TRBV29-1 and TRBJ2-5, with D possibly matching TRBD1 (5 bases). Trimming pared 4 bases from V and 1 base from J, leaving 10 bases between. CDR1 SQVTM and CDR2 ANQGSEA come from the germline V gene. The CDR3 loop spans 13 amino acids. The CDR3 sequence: CSVARQFQETQYF. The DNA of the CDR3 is TGCAGCGTTGCCCGACAGTTCCAAGAGACCCAGTACTTC.

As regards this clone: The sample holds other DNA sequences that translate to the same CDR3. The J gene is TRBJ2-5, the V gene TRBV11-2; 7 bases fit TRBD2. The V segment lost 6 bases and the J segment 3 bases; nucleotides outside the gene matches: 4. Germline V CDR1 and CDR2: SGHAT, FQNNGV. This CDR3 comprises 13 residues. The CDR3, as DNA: TGTGCCAGCAGTTTTGCGGGAGAAGAGACCCAGTACTTC. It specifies CASSFAGEETQYF.

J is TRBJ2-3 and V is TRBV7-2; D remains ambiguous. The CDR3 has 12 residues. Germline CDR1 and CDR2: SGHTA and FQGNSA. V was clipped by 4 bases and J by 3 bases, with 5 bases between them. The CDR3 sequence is CASSYLTDTQYF. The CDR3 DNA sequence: TGTGCCAGCAGCTATCTGACAGATACGCAGTATTTT.

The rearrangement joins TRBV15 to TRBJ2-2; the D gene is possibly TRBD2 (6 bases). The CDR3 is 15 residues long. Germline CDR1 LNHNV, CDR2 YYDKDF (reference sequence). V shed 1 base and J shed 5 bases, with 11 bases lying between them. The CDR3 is CATSRGRDTTGELFF. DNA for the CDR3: TGTGCCACCAGCAGAGGGCGGGATACGACCGGGGAGCTGTTTTTT.

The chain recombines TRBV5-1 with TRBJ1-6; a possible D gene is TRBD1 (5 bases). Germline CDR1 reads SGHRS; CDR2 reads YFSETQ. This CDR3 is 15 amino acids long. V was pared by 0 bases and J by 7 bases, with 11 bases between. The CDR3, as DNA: TGCGCCAGCAGCTTGGCCAGGGCAGGCAATTCACCCCTCCACTTT. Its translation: CASSLARAGNSPLHF.

The CDR3 bases are TGCGCCAGCAGCCAAACTGTGACTGGAAACACCATATATTTT. This translates into CASSQTVTGNTIYF. This rearrangement joins TRBV4-1 to TRBJ1-3; D unresolved. The CDR3 has 14 residues. Per the germline V gene, CDR1 is MGHRA and CDR2 is YSYEKL. Trimming took 2 bases from V and 2 from J, leaving 7 bases between them.

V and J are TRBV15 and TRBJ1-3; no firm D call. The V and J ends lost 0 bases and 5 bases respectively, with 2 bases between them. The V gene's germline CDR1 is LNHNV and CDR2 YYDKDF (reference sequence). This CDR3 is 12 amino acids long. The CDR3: CATSRDRNTIYF. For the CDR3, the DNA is TGTGCCACCAGCAGAGATCGAAACACCATATATTTT.

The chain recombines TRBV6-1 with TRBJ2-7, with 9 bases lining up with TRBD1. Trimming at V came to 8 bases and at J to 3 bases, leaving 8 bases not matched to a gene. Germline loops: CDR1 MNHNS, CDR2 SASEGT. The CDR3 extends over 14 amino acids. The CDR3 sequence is CASAEPGQGYEQYF. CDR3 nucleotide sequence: TGTGCCAGCGCCGAACCGGGACAGGGCTACGAGCAGTACTTC.

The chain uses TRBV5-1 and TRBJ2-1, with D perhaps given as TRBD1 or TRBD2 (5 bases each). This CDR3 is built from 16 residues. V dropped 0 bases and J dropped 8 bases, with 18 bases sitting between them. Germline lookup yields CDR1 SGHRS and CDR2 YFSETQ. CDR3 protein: CASSLEGSLAFYEQFF. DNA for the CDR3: TGCGCCAGCAGCTTGGAGGGGAGCCTAGCTTTCTATGAGCAGTTCTTC.

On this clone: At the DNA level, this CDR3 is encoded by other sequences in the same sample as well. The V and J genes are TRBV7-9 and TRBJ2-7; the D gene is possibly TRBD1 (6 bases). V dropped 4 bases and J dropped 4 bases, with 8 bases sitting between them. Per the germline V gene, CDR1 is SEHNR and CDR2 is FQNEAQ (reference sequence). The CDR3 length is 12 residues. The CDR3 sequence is CASSSQGYEQYF. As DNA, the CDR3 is TGTGCCAGCAGCTCACAGGGTTACGAGCAGTACTTC. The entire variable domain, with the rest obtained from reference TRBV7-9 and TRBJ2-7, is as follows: DTGVSQNPRHKITKRGQNVTFRCDPISEHNRLYWYRQTLGQGPEFLTYFQNEAQLEKSRLLSDRFSAERPKGSFSTLEIQRTEQGDSAMYLCASSSQGYEQYFGPGTRLTVT.

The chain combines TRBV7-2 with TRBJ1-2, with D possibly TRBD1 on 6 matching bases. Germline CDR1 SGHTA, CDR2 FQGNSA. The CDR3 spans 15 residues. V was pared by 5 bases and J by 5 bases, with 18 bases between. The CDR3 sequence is CASSLSHTGKYGYTF. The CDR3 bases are TGTGCCAGCAGCCTGAGCCATACAGGGAAATATGGCTACACCTTC.

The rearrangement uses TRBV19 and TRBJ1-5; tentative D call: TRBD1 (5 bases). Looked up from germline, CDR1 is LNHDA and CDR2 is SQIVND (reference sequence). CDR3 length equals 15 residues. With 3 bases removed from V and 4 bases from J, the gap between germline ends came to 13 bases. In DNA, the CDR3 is TGTGCCAGTAGTATCCGGGACCTGAGGAATCAGCCCCAGCATTTT. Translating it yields CASSIRDLRNQPQHF.

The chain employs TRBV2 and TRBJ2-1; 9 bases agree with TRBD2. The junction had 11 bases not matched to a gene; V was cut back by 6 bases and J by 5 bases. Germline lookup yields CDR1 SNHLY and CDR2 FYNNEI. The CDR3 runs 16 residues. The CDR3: CASRTRLADEDNEQFF. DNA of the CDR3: TGTGCCAGCAGGACCCGACTAGCGGATGAAGACAATGAGCAGTTCTTC.